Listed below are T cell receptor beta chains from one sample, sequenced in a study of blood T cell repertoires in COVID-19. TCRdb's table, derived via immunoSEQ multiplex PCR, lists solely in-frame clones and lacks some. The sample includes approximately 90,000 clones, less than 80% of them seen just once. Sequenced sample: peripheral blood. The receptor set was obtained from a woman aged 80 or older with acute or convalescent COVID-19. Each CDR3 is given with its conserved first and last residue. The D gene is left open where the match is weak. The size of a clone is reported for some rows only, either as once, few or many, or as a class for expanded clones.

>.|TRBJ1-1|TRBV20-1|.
TGCAGTGCTAGTAGACAGCCGAACACTGAAGCTTTCTTT
CSASRQPNTEAFF
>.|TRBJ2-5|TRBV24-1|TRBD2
TGTGCCACCAGTGATCCCTCCCGGACTAGCGGCGACCAAGAGACCCAGTACTTC
CATSDPSRTSGDQETQYF
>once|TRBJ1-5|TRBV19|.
TGTGCCAGTAGCCGCCGGTTGCAGGGGTCATCTTATCAGCCCCAGCATTTT
CASSRRLQGSSYQPQHF
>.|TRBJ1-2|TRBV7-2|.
TGTGCCAGCAGCTTGGGCAGAGACTATGGCTACACCTTC
CASSLGRDYGYTF
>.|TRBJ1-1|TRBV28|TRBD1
TGTGCCAGCAGGGTATGGGGGACAGGCCCTAACACTGAAGCTTTCTTT
CASRVWGTGPNTEAFF
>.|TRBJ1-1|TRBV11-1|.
TGTGCCAGCAGCTTAGGTGACAGAAGGGTCGGTGAAGCTTTCTTT
CASSLGDRRVGEAFF
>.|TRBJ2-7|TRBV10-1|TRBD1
TGCGCCAGCAGTGCAAGGGACAGGGACCACGAGCAGTACTTC
CASSARDRDHEQYF
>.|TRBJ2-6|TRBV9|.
TGTGCCAGCAGCGCCCCCCGGGGAAGGGCTACTGGGGCCAACGTCCTGACTTTC
CASSAPRGRATGANVLTF
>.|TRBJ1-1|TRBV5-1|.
TGCGCCAGCAGCCCACAGGGAACTGAAGCTTTCTTT
CASSPQGTEAFF
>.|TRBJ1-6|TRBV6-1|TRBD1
TGTGCCAGCAGTGATTCACTGGACAGGGCTTCACCCCTCCACTTT
CASSDSLDRASPLHF
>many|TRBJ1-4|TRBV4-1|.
TGCGCCAGCAGCCAGTTCCAGGGTGGGGTTGGGGAAAAACTGTTTTTT
CASSQFQGGVGEKLFF
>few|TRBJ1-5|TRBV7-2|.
TGTGCCAGCAGCTTAGTGGCAGGGCTTGGGCAGCCCCAGCATTTT
CASSLVAGLGQPQHF
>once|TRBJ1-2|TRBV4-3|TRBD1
TGCGCCAGCAGCCAGTGGGGACAGATTTATGGCTACACCTTC
CASSQWGQIYGYTF
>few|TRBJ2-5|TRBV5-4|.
TGTGCCAGCAGCCTGACACTGGGTGGGCGAGAGACCCAGTACTTC
CASSLTLGGRETQYF
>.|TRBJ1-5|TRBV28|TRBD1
TGTGCCAGCAGTTTATCTCCGGGACAGACGGGTCAGCCCCAGCATTTT
CASSLSPGQTGQPQHF
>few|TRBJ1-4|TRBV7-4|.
TGTGCCAGCAGCTCTATAGGGGCAACTAATGAAAAACTGTTTTTT
CASSSIGATNEKLFF
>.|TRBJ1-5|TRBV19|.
TGTGCCAGTAGTTCGTCCGGGGATCAGCCCCAGCATTTT
CASSSSGDQPQHF
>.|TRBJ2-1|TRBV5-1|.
TGCGCCAGCAGCTTGGCCGTGAGCTACAATGAGCAGTTCTTC
CASSLAVSYNEQFF
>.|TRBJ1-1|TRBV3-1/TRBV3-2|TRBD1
TGTGCCAGCAGCCAAGATAAGGGGACAGGGAGCCTGAACACTGAAGCTTTCTTT
CASSQDKGTGSLNTEAFF
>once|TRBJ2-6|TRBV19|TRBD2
TGTGCCAGTACCCCCTGGGGGGGACCAGGGGCCAACGTCCTGACTTTC
CASTPWGGPGANVLTF
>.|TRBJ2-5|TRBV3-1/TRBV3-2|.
TGTGCCAGCAGCCAAGGCGAGCAAGAGACCCAGTACTTC
CASSQGEQETQYF
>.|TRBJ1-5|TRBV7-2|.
TGTGCCAGCAGCCGTACTCAGGGTAGCAATCAGCCCCAGCATTTT
CASSRTQGSNQPQHF
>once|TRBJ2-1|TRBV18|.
TGTGCCAGCTCAAGGCAGGTATCCTACAATGAGCAGTTCTTC
CASSRQVSYNEQFF
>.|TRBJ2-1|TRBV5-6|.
TGTGCCAGCAGCTCCTTCTATGAGCAGTTCTTC
CASSSFYEQFF
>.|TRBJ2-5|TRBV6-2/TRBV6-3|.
TGTGCCAGCAGTTACCACCTTAGAGGGTTCCGACAAGAGACCCAGTACTTC
CASSYHLRGFRQETQYF
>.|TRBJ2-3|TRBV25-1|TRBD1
TGTGCCAGCAGTGTAGGCGACAGGGATGCAGATACGCAGTATTTT
CASSVGDRDADTQYF
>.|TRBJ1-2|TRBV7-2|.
TGTGCCAGCAGCTCCTTCAGGGAAAACTATGGCTACACCTTC
CASSSFRENYGYTF
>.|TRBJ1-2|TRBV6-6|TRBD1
TGTGCCAGCAGTCCGGACAGGATGGGTGGCTACACCTTC
CASSPDRMGGYTF
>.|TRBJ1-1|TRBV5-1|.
TGCGCCAGCAGCTTACAGGACCCCACTGAAGCTTTCTTT
CASSLQDPTEAFF
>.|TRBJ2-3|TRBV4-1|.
TGCGCCAGCAGCCAAGGAACAGTTAGCACAGATACGCAGTATTTT
CASSQGTVSTDTQYF
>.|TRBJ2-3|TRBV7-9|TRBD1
TGTGCCAGCAGCTCCTCCCCCGGGACAGCTAGCACAGATACGCAGTATTTT
CASSSSPGTASTDTQYF